The rows below give T cell receptor beta chains drawn from one sample of a study of shared clonotypes between healthy human individuals. Generated by immunoSEQ multiplex PCR, the TCRdb table keeps only in-frame clones and is missing some. The sample yields around 2,000,000 clones, about 94% seen once. The sequenced sample consisted of naive CD8+ T cells sorted from blood. Receptor source: a man aged 18-30 years in good health. Each CDR3 is given with its conserved first and last residue. D genes are given only for firm matches. The listing skips clone size in some rows; elsewhere it reads once, few, many or a size class.

d_call | j_call | v_call | clone_size | cdr3_length | cdr3_aa | cdr3_nt
- | TRBJ2-3 | TRBV25-1 | - | 10 | CASSWDTQYF | TGTGCCAGCAGTTGGGATACGCAGTATTTT
- | TRBJ2-7 | TRBV5-1 | - | 13 | CASGERANYEQYF | TGCGCCAGCGGAGAGAGGGCGAACTACGAGCAGTACTTC
TRBD2 | TRBJ2-1 | TRBV15 | - | 15 | CATSRDSGGANEQFF | TGTGCCACCAGCAGAGATAGCGGGGGGGCCAATGAGCAGTTCTTC
TRBD1 | TRBJ1-2 | TRBV6-1 | - | 19 | CASSESRGRWGQSGYGYTF | TGTGCCAGCAGTGAATCGAGGGGCCGCTGGGGACAGTCGGGCTATGGCTACACCTTC
TRBD1 | TRBJ2-2 | TRBV29-1 | - | 15 | CSVDDRGQNTGELFF | TGCAGCGTTGACGACAGGGGACAGAACACCGGGGAGCTGTTTTTT
TRBD2 | TRBJ2-1 | TRBV19 | once | 14 | CASSSGGFIAEQFF | TGTGCCAGTAGTTCGGGAGGGTTCATCGCTGAGCAGTTCTTC
- | TRBJ2-4 | TRBV6-1 | - | 14 | CASSEGLGKNIQYF | TGTGCCAGCAGTGAAGGACTAGGCAAAAACATTCAGTACTTC
TRBD2 | TRBJ2-7 | TRBV7-9 | - | 15 | CASIPSSSGLYEQYF | TGTGCCAGCATCCCGAGTTCTAGCGGTCTCTACGAGCAGTACTTC
- | TRBJ2-1 | TRBV5-1 | - | 12 | CASSLELSEQFF | TGCGCCAGCAGCTTGGAGCTTAGTGAGCAGTTCTTC
TRBD1 | TRBJ1-3 | TRBV7-9 | once | 18 | CASSSTRDRGLSGNTIYF | TGTGCCAGCAGCTCAACCCGGGACAGGGGGCTTTCTGGAAACACCATATATTTT
- | TRBJ2-7 | TRBV5-5 | - | 13 | CASTPLGWDEQYF | TGTGCCAGCACTCCCCTTGGGTGGGACGAGCAGTACTTC
- | TRBJ2-3 | TRBV2 | once | 17 | CASSETVGDPSTDTQYF | TGTGCCAGCAGTGAAACGGTGGGGGACCCTAGCACAGATACGCAGTATTTT
- | TRBJ1-1 | TRBV19 | - | 13 | CASSIWGSTEAFF | TGTGCCAGTAGTATATGGGGATCCACTGAAGCTTTCTTT
TRBD1 | TRBJ2-4 | TRBV28 | - | 19 | CASSLYQGATGAAKNIQYF | TGTGCCAGCAGTTTATATCAGGGGGCTACGGGCGCGGCCAAAAACATTCAGTACTTC
TRBD2 | TRBJ2-1 | TRBV2 | - | 15 | CASSEALAEYNEQFF | TGTGCCAGCAGTGAGGCACTAGCGGAGTACAATGAGCAGTTCTTC
TRBD1 | TRBJ2-1 | TRBV4-1 | - | 15 | CASSQFSDRGDEQFF | TGCGCCAGCAGCCAATTCTCGGACAGGGGTGATGAGCAGTTCTTC
TRBD2 | TRBJ2-3 | TRBV27 | - | 17 | CASSSQMVAGVTDTQYF | TGTGCCAGCAGTAGCCAAATGGTAGCGGGGGTCACAGATACGCAGTATTTT
TRBD1 | TRBJ1-5 | TRBV30 | - | 14 | CAWSLGQGNQPQHF | TGTGCCTGGAGCCTCGGACAGGGAAATCAGCCCCAGCATTTT
- | TRBJ2-5 | TRBV7-7 | - | 14 | CASSFDAAGETQYF | TGTGCTAGCAGCTTCGACGCGGCGGGGGAGACCCAGTACTTC
- | TRBJ1-5 | TRBV27 | - | 14 | CASSPQGSNQPQHF | TGTGCCAGCAGTCCCCAGGGTAGCAATCAGCCCCAGCATTTT
TRBD2 | TRBJ2-7 | TRBV7-2 | - | 16 | CASSSRSSGISHEQYF | TGTGCCAGCAGCTCCCGAAGTAGCGGGATCTCCCACGAGCAGTACTTC
TRBD1 | TRBJ1-1 | TRBV12-5 | - | 17 | CASGLPSPGTGSGEAFF | TGTGCTAGTGGTTTGCCAAGTCCCGGGACAGGGTCGGGTGAAGCTTTCTTT
- | TRBJ1-1 | TRBV6-1 | - | 13 | CASTGLVNTEAFF | TGTGCCAGCACGGGACTCGTGAACACTGAAGCTTTCTTT
- | TRBJ2-7 | TRBV7-2 | - | 14 | CASSFPGQTYEQYF | TGTGCCAGCAGCTTTCCCGGCCAGACCTACGAGCAGTACTTC
TRBD1 | TRBJ2-2 | TRBV13 | - | 17 | CASSLAGTGGNTGELFF | TGTGCCAGCAGCTTAGCCGGGACAGGGGGCAACACCGGGGAGCTGTTTTTT
TRBD1 | TRBJ2-5 | TRBV9 | - | 16 | CASSSGGQGSLETQYF | TGTGCCAGCAGCTCAGGGGGACAGGGAAGTTTAGAGACCCAGTACTTC
- | TRBJ1-2 | TRBV5-5 | - | 15 | CASSPAPENYHGYTF | TGTGCCAGCAGCCCGGCCCCAGAAAACTATCATGGCTACACCTTC
TRBD2 | TRBJ2-5 | TRBV7-6 | - | 15 | CASSPLAGRVETQYF | TGTGCCAGCAGCCCCTTGGCGGGGAGGGTCGAGACCCAGTACTTC
- | TRBJ1-1 | TRBV11-1 | - | 11 | CASSLAGEAFF | TGTGCCAGCAGCTTAGCTGGTGAAGCTTTCTTT
- | TRBJ2-2 | TRBV5-1 | - | 17 | CASSSGSGGSGTGELFF | TGCGCCAGCAGCAGCGGATCCGGCGGCTCTGGCACCGGGGAGCTGTTTTTT
- | TRBJ2-7 | TRBV4-1 | - | 14 | CASSQVAASYEQYF | TGCGCCAGCAGCCAAGTCGCGGCGTCCTACGAGCAGTACTTC
- | TRBJ1-1 | TRBV19 | - | 13 | CASSYGGYTEAFF | TGTGCCAGTAGTTATGGGGGCTACACTGAAGCTTTCTTT
TRBD1 | TRBJ1-4 | TRBV5-1 | - | 17 | CASSEGQGVGANEKLFF | TGCGCCAGCAGCGAGGGACAGGGGGTAGGAGCTAATGAAAAACTGTTTTTT
- | TRBJ1-3 | TRBV2 | - | 16 | CASRPPGGISGNTIYF | TGTGCCAGCAGACCCCCGGGGGGCATCTCTGGAAACACCATATATTTT
- | TRBJ1-3 | TRBV5-1 | - | 17 | CASSLSIGGYSGNTIYF | TGCGCCAGCAGCTTGAGTATAGGCGGATACTCTGGAAACACCATATATTTT
- | TRBJ2-1 | TRBV9 | - | 12 | CASSVGGYEQFF | TGTGCCAGCAGCGTAGGTGGGTATGAGCAGTTCTTC
TRBD2 | TRBJ2-1 | TRBV5-4 | once | 16 | CASSDLAGAPYNEQFF | TGTGCCAGCAGCGACTTAGCGGGAGCCCCCTACAATGAGCAGTTCTTC
TRBD1 | TRBJ2-7 | TRBV27 | - | 16 | CASSSRQGRNSYEQYF | TGTGCCAGCAGTTCCCGACAGGGTAGGAACTCCTACGAGCAGTACTTC
TRBD2 | TRBJ2-7 | TRBV30 | - | 13 | CAWSGSGGAKQYF | TGTGCCTGGAGTGGTAGCGGGGGGGCCAAGCAGTACTTC
- | TRBJ1-2 | TRBV5-1 | - | 13 | CASTHELGPGYTF | TGCGCCAGCACCCACGAGTTAGGGCCTGGCTACACCTTC
- | TRBJ2-2 | TRBV29-1 | - | 15 | CSVDPAGTNTGELFF | TGCAGCGTTGACCCCGCAGGGACGAACACCGGGGAGCTGTTTTTT
- | TRBJ2-1 | TRBV19 | - | 15 | CASSLTDNSYNEQFF | TGTGCCAGTAGCCTCACAGATAACAGTTACAATGAGCAGTTCTTC
TRBD1 | TRBJ1-4 | TRBV5-1 | - | 17 | CASSLDPGGLTNEKLFF | TGCGCCAGCAGCTTGGATCCAGGGGGCCTTACTAATGAAAAACTGTTTTTT
- | TRBJ2-2 | TRBV27 | once | 13 | CASSHRATGELFF | TGTGCCAGCAGTCATAGGGCCACCGGGGAGCTGTTTTTT
- | TRBJ2-7 | TRBV13 | - | 15 | CASSLTGMSSYEQYF | TGTGCCAGCAGCTTAACTGGGATGAGCTCCTACGAGCAGTACTTC
- | TRBJ1-1 | TRBV6-1 | - | 14 | CASSESGGATEAFF | TGTGCCAGCAGTGAATCGGGGGGGGCAACTGAAGCTTTCTTT
TRBD2 | TRBJ2-1 | TRBV10-1 | once | 14 | CASSELGGYNEQFF | TGCGCCAGCAGTGAGTTGGGGGGGTACAATGAGCAGTTCTTC
- | TRBJ1-6 | TRBV30 | - | 17 | CAWSEEGPSSYNSPLHF | TGTGCCTGGAGTGAGGAGGGTCCTAGCTCCTATAATTCACCCCTCCACTTT
- | TRBJ1-4 | TRBV11-2 | once | 16 | CASSTGKAATNEKLFF | TGTGCCAGCAGCACAGGAAAGGCCGCAACTAATGAAAAACTGTTTTTT
TRBD1 | TRBJ2-2 | TRBV7-9 | - | 17 | CASSSPTGVVDTGELFF | TGTGCCAGCAGCTCACCGACAGGGGTTGTGGACACCGGGGAGCTGTTTTTT
- | TRBJ2-1 | TRBV7-9 | - | 15 | CASSLAWAGGNEQFF | TGTGCCAGCAGCTTAGCTTGGGCCGGGGGCAATGAGCAGTTCTTC
- | TRBJ1-3 | TRBV7-9 | - | 17 | CASSPITPPNPGNTIYF | TGTGCCAGCAGCCCCATCACCCCCCCCAACCCCGGAAACACCATATATTTT